This TCR beta chain was captured in a study of shared clonotypes between healthy human individuals. Study-level points and caveats: The study drew on few donors, limiting represented genetic and exposure-history diversity.

Using immunoSEQ multiplex PCR, the repertoire was profiled, and TCRdb retains in-frame clones only, with some absent. Of about 500,000 clones listed, more than 70% were seen once; the top ten hold 12%. Regarding this clone: Antigen: not known.

Looked up from germline, CDR1 is LGHNA and CDR2 is YSLEER. This CDR3 spans 16 amino acids. V lost 1 base to trimming and J lost 0 bases; unmatched junction nucleotides: 6. Specimen: PBMCs. The chain uses TRBV4-3 and TRBJ2-7; TRBD1 aligns across 7 bases. The receptor was derived from a middle-aged woman in good health. Some clones in this sample may be carry-over from other donors' samples. The DNA of the CDR3 is TGCGCCAGCAGCCAAGTTACAGGGGAACTCTCCTACGAGCAGTACTTC. The encoded protein is CASSQVTGELSYEQYF.